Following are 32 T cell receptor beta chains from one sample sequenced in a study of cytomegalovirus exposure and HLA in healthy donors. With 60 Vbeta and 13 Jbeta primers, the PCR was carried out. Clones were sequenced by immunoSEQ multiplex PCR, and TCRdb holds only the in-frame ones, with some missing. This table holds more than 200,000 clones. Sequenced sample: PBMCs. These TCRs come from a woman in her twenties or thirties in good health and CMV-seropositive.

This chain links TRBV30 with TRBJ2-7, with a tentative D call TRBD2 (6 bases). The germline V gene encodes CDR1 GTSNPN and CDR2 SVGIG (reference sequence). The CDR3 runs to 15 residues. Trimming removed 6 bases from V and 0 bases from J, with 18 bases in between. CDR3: CACPRPGRGSYEQYF. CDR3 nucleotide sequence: TGTGCCTGTCCTCGACCGGGGCGGGGCTCCTACGAGCAGTACTTC.

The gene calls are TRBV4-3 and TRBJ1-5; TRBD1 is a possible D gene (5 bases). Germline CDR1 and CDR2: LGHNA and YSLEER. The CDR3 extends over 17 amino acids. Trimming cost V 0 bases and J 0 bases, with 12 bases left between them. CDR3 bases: TGCGCCAGCAGCCAAGATGGCCGGGGGGGTAGCAATCAGCCCCAGCATTTT. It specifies CASSQDGRGGSNQPQHF.

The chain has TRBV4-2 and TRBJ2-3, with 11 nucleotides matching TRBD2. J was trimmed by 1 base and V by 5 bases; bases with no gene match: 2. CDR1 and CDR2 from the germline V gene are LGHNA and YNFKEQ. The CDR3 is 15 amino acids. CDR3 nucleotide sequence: TGTGCCAGCAGCTTTAGCGGGGGGGGCACAGATACGCAGTATTTT. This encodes CASSFSGGGTDTQYF.

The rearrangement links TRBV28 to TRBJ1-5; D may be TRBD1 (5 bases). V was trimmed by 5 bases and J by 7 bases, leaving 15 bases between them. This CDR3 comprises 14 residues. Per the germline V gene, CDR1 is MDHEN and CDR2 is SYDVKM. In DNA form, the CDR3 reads TGTGCCAGCAGTAAGGAGGGGATAAGACAGCCCCAGCATTTT. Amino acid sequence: CASSKEGIRQPQHF.

The CDR3 loop reads CASSPQENEKLFF. DNA of the CDR3: TGTGCCAGCAGCCCTCAAGAGAATGAAAAACTGTTTTTT. The J gene is TRBJ1-4, the V gene TRBV14, with D unclear. Per germline, CDR1 SGHDN and CDR2 FVKESK. The CDR3 totals 13 residues. The V end was cut by 4 bases, the J end by 5 bases, with 8 bases between. Full variable domain (rest looked up from reference TRBV14 and TRBJ1-4): EAGVTQFPSHSVIEKGQTVTLRCDPISGHDNLYWYRRVMGKEIKFLLHFVKESKQDESGMPNNRFLAERTGGTYSTLKVQPAELEDSGVYFCASSPQENEKLFFGSGTQLSVL.

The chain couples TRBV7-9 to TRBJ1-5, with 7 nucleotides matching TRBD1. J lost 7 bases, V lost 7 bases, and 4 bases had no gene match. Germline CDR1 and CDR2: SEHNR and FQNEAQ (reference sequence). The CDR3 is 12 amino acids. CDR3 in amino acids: CASTTGEQPQHF. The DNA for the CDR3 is TGTGCCAGCACCACAGGGGAACAGCCCCAGCATTTT. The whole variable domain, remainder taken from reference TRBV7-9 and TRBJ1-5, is DTGVSQNPRHKITKRGQNVTFRCDPISEHNRLYWYRQTLGQGPEFLTYFQNEAQLEKSRLLSDRFSAERPKGSFSTLEIQRTEQGDSAMYLCASTTGEQPQHFGDGTRLSIL.

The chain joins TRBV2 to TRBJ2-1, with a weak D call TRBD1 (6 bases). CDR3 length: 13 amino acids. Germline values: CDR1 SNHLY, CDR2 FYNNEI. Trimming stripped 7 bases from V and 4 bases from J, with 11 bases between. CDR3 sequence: CASNRDQYNEQFF. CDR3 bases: TGTGCCAGCAACAGGGACCAATACAATGAGCAGTTCTTC.

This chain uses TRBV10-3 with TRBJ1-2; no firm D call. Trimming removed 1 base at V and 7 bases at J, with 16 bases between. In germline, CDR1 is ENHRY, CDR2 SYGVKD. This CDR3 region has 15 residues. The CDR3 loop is CAISELQLVTGGYTF. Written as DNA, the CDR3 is TGTGCCATCAGTGAGTTACAGTTGGTGACCGGTGGCTACACCTTC.

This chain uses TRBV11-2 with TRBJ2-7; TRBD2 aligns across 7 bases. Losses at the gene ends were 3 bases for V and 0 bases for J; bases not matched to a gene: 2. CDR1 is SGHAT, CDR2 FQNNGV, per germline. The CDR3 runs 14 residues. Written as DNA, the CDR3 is TGTGCCAGCAGCTTGGGCGGGGGCTCCTACGAGCAGTACTTC. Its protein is CASSLGGGSYEQYF.

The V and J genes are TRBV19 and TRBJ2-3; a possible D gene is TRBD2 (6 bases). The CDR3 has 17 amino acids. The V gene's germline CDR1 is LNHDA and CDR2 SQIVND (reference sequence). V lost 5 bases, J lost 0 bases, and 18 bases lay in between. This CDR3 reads CASSPTGHGTSTDTQYF. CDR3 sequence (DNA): TGTGCCAGTAGTCCTACCGGGCACGGGACTAGCACAGATACGCAGTATTTT.

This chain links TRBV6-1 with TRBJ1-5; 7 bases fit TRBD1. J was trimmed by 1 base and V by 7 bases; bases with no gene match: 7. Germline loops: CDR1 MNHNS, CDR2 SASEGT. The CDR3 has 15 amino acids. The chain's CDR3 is CASKYPGQSNQPQHF. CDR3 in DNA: TGTGCCAGCAAATATCCGGGACAGAGCAATCAGCCCCAGCATTTT.

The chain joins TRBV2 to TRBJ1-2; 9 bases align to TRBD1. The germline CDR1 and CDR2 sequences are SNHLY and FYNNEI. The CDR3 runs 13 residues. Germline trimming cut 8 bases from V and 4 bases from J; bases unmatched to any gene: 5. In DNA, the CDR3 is TGTGCCAGCCCAGGGGGACAGGGCTATGGCTACACCTTC. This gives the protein CASPGGQGYGYTF. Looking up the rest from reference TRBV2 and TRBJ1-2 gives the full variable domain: EPEVTQTPSHQVTQMGQEVILRCVPISNHLYFYWYRQILGQKVEFLVSFYNNEISEKSEIFDDQFSVERPDGSNFTLKIRSTKLEDSAMYFCASPGGQGYGYTFGSGTRLTVV.

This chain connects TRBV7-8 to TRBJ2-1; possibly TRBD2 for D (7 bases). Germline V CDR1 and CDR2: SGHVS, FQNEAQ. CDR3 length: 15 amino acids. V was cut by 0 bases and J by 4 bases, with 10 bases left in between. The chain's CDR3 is CASSLAGGQYNEQFF. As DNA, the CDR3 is TGTGCCAGCAGCTTAGCGGGGGGGCAGTACAATGAGCAGTTCTTC. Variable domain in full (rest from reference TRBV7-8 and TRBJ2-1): GAGVSQSPRYKVAKRGQDVALRCDPISGHVSLFWYQQALGQGPEFLTYFQNEAQLDKSGLPSDRFFAERPEGSVSTLKIQRTQQEDSAVYLCASSLAGGQYNEQFFGPGTRLTVL.

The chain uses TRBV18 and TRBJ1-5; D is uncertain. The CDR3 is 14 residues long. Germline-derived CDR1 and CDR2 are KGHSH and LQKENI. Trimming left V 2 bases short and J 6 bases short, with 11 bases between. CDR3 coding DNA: TGTGCCAGCTCACCATCAGAAGCGGCTCAGCCCCAGCATTTT. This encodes CASSPSEAAQPQHF.

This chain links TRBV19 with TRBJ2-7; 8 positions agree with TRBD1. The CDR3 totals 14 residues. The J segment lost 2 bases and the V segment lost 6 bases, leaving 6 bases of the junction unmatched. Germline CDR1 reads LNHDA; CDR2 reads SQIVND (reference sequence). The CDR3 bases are TGTGCCAGTAGCGGACAGGGTCTTACCTACGAGCAGTACTTC. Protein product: CASSGQGLTYEQYF. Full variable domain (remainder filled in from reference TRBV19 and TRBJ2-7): DGGITQSPKYLFRKEGQNVTLSCEQNLNHDAMYWYRQDPGQGLRLIYYSQIVNDFQKGDIAEGYSVSREKKESFPLTVTSAQKNPTAFYLCASSGQGLTYEQYFGPGTRLTVT.

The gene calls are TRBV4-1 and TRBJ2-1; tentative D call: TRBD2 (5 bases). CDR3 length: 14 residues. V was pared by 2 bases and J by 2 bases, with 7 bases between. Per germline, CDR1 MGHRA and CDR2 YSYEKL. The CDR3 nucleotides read TGCGCCAGCAGCCAACCCGGGACCTACAATGAGCAGTTCTTC. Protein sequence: CASSQPGTYNEQFF.

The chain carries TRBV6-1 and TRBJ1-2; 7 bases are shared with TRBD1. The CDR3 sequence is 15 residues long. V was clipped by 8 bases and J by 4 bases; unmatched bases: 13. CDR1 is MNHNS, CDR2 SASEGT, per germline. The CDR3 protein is CASQSAQGLGYGYTF. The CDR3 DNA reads TGTGCCAGCCAGTCGGCACAGGGGTTAGGCTATGGCTACACCTTC.

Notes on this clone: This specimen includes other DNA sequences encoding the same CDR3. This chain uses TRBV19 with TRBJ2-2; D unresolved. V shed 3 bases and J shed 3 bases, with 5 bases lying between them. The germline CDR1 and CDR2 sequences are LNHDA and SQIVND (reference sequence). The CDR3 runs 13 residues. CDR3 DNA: TGTGCCAGTAGTATTTCAGACACCGGGGAGCTGTTTTTT. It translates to CASSISDTGELFF.

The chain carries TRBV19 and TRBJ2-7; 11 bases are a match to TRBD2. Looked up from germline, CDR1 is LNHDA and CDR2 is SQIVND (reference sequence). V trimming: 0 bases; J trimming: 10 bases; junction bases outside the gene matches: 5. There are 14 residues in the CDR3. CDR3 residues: CASSIDPSGGFQYF. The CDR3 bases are TGTGCCAGTAGTATAGACCCTAGCGGGGGGTTCCAGTACTTC.

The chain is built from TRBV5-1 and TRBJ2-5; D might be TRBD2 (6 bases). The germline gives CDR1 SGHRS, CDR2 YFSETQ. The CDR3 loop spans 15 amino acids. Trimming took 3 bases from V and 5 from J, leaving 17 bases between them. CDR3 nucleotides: TGCGCCAGCAGCTGGGGGTTGGGAGGACGGGAGACCCAGTACTTC. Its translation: CASSWGLGGRETQYF.

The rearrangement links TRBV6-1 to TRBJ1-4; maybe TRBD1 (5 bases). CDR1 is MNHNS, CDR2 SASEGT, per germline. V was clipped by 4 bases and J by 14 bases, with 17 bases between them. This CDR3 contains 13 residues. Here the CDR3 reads CASSGAGRDVLFF. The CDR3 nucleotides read TGTGCCAGCAGTGGAGCCGGCAGGGATGTGCTGTTTTTT.

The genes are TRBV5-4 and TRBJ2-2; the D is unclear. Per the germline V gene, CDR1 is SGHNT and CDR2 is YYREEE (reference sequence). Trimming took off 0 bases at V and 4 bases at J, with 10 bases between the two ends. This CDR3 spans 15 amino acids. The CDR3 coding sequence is TGTGCCAGCAGCTTGGCCCCCCATAGCACCGGGGAGCTGTTTTTT. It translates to CASSLAPHSTGELFF.

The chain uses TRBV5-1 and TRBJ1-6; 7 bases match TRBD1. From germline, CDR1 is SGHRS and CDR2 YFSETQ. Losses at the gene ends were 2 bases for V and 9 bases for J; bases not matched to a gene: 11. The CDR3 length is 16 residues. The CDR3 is CASSFGPGTDGSPLHF. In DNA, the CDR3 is TGCGCCAGCAGCTTCGGACCCGGGACAGACGGTTCACCCCTCCACTTT.

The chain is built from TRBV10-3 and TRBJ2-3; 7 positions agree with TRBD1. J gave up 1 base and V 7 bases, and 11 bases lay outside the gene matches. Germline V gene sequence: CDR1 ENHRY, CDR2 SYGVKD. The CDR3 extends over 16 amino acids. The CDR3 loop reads CAIKPEVDRGTDTQYF. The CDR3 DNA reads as TGTGCCATCAAGCCGGAGGTAGACAGGGGCACAGATACGCAGTATTTT.

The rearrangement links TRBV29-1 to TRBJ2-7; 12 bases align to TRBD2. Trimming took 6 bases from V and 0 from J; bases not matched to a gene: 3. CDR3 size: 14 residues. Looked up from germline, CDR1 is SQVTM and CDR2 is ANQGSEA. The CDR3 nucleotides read TGCAGCGTCCTAGCGGGAGGGCCCTCCTACGAGCAGTACTTC. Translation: CSVLAGGPSYEQYF.

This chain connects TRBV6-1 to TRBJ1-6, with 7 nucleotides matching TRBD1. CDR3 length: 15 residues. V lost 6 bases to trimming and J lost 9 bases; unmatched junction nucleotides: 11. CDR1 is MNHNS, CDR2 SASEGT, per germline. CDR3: CASSRQGRTGSPLHF. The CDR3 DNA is TGTGCCAGCAGCCGACAGGGACGAACAGGTTCACCCCTCCACTTT.

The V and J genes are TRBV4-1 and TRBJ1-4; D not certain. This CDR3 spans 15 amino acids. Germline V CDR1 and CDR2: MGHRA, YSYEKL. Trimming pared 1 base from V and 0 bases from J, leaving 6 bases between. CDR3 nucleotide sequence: TGCGCCAGCAGCCAAGGACGGGCAACTAATGAAAAACTGTTTTTT. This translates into CASSQGRATNEKLFF.

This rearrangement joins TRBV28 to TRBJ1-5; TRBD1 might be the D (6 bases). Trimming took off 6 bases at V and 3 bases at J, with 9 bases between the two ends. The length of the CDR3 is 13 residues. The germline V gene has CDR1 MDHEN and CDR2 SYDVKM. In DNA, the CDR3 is TGTGCCAGCAGCCGACAGGTCAATCAGCCCCAGCATTTT. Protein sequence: CASSRQVNQPQHF.

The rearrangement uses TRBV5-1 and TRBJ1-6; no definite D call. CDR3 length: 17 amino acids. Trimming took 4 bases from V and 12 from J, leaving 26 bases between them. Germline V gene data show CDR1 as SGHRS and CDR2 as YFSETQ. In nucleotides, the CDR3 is TGCGCCAGCAGCCCGGGCCTCAATGGAGGGAGTACTGGACCCCTCCACTTT. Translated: CASSPGLNGGSTGPLHF.

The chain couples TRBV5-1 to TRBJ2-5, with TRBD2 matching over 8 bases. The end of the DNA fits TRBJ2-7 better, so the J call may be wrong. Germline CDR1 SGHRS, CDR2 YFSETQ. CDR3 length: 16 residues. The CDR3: CASSLSAGGRTYEQYF. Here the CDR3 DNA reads TGCGCCAGCAGCTTGTCGGCGGGAGGACGAACCTACGAGCAGTACTTC.

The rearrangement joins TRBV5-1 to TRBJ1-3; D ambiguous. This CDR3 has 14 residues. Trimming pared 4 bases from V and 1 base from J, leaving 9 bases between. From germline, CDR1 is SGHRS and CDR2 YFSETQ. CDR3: CASSPGDSGNTIYF. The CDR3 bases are TGCGCCAGCAGCCCGGGAGATTCTGGAAACACCATATATTTT.

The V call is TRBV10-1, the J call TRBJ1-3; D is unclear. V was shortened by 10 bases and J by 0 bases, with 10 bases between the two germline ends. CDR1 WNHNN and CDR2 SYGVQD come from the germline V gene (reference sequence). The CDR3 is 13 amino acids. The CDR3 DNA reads TGCGCCACCACAACCAGCTCTGGAAACACCATATATTTT. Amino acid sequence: CATTTSSGNTIYF.